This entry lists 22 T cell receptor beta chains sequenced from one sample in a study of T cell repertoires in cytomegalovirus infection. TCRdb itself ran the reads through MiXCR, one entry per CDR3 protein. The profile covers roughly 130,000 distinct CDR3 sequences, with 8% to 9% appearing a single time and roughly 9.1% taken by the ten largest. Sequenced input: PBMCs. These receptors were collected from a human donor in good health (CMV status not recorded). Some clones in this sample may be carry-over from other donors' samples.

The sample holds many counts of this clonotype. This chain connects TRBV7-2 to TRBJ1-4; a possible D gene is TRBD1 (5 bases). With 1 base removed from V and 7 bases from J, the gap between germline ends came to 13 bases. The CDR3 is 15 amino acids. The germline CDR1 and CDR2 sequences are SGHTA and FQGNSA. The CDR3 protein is CASSLGTGPGEKLFF. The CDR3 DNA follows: TGTGCCAGCAGCTTAGGAACGGGACCTGGTGAAAAACTGTTTTTT.

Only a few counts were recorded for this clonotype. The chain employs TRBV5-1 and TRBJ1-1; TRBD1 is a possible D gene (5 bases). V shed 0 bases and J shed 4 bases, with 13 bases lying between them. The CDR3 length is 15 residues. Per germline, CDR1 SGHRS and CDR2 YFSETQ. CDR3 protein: CASSLAAGQGTEAFF. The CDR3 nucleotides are TGCGCCAGCAGCTTGGCGGCAGGGCAAGGCACTGAAGCTTTCTTT.

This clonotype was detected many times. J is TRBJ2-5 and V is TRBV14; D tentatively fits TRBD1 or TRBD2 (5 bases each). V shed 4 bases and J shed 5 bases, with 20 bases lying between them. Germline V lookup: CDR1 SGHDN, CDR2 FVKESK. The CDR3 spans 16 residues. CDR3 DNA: TGTGCCAGCAGCCTAAGAAGAGGGGTTCCATCTGAGACCCAGTACTTC. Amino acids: CASSLRRGVPSETQYF.

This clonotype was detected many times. CDR3 in DNA: TGTGCCAGCAGCCAAGAAAGTCTAGGGGGAACTGAAGCTTTCTTT. It encodes CASSQESLGGTEAFF. This chain uses TRBV4-2 with TRBJ1-1; possible D gene TRBD1, 6 bases. The CDR3 has 15 residues. The V and J ends lost 0 bases and 5 bases respectively, with 13 bases between them. Per the germline V gene, CDR1 is LGHNA and CDR2 is YNFKEQ.

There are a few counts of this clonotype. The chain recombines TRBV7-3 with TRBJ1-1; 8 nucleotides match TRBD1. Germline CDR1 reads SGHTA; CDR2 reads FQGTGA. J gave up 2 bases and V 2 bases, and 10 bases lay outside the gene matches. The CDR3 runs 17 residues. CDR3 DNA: TGTGCCAGCAGCTTACACCCGACAGGGGTGAAAAACACTGAAGCTTTCTTT. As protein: CASSLHPTGVKNTEAFF.

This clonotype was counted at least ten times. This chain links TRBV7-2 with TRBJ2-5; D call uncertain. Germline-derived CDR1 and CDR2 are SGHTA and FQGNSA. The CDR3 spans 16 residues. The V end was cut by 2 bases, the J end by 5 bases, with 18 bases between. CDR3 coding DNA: TGTGCCAGCAGCTTACGGGCCGGCCGATTGCGTGAGACCCAGTACTTC. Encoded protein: CASSLRAGRLRETQYF.

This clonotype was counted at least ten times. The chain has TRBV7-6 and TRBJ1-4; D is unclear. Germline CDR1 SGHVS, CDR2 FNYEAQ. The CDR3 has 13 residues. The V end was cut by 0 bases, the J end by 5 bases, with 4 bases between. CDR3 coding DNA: TGTGCCAGCAGCTTAGCGGTAAATGAAAAACTGTTTTTT. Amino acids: CASSLAVNEKLFF. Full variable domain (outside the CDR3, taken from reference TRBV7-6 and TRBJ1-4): GAGVSQSPRYKVTKRGQDVALRCDPISGHVSLYWYRQALGQGPEFLTYFNYEAQQDKSGLPNDRFSAERPEGSISTLTIQRTEQRDSAMYRCASSLAVNEKLFFGSGTQLSVL.

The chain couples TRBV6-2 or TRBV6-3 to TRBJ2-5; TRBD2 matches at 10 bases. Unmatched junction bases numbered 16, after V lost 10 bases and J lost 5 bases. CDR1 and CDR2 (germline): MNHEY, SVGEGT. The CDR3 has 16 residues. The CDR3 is CATLGLAGVFRETQYF. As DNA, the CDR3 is TGTGCCACCCTAGGGCTAGCGGGGGTTTTCCGGGAGACCCAGTACTTC.

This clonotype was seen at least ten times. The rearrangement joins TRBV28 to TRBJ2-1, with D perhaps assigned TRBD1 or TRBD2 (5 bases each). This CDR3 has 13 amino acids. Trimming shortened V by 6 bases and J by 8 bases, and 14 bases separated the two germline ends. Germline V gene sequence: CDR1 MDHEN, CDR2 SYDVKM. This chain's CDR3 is CASRGTPGHEQFF. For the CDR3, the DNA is TGTGCCAGCAGAGGGACCCCAGGCCATGAGCAGTTCTTC.

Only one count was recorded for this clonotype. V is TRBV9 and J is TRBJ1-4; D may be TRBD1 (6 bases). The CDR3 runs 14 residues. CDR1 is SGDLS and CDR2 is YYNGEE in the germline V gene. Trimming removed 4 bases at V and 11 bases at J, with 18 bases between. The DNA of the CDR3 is TGTGCCAGCAGCCCGCGTTCACAGGGCGTGAAACTGTTTTTT. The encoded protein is CASSPRSQGVKLFF.

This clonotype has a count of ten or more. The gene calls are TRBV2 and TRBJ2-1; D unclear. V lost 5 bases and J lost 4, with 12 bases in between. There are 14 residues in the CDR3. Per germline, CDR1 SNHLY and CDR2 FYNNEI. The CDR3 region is CASSRDTSYNEQFF. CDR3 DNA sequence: TGTGCCAGCAGTCGAGACACTTCATACAATGAGCAGTTCTTC. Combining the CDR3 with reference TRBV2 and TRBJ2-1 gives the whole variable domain EPEVTQTPSHQVTQMGQEVILRCVPISNHLYFYWYRQILGQKVEFLVSFYNNEISEKSEIFDDQFSVERPDGSNFTLKIRSTKLEDSAMYFCASSRDTSYNEQFFGPGTRLTVL.

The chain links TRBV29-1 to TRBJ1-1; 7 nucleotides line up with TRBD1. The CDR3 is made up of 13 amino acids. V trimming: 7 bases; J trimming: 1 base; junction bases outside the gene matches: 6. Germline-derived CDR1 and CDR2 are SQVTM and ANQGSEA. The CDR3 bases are TGCAGCGCCATGACAGGGTCGAACACTGAAGCTTTCTTT. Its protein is CSAMTGSNTEAFF.

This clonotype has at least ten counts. DNA for the CDR3: TGTGCCAGCAGCTTAAAGGGTGGGGAGACCCAGTACTTC. Translated: CASSLKGGETQYF. V and J are TRBV7-6 and TRBJ2-5; D gene unclear. CDR1 is SGHVS and CDR2 is FNYEAQ in the germline V gene. The length of the CDR3 is 13 residues. Trimming left V 2 bases short and J 5 bases short, with 9 bases between. The full variable domain, its missing parts supplied by reference TRBV7-6 and TRBJ2-5, is GAGVSQSPRYKVTKRGQDVALRCDPISGHVSLYWYRQALGQGPEFLTYFNYEAQQDKSGLPNDRFSAERPEGSISTLTIQRTEQRDSAMYRCASSLKGGETQYFGPGTRLLVL.

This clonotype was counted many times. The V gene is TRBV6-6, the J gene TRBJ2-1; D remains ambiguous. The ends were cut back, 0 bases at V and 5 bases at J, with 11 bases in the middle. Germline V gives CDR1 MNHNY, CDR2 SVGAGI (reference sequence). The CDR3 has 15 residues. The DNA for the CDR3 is TGTGCCAGCAGTTACTCCTGGGCCCGGGACAATGAGCAGTTCTTC. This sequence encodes CASSYSWARDNEQFF.

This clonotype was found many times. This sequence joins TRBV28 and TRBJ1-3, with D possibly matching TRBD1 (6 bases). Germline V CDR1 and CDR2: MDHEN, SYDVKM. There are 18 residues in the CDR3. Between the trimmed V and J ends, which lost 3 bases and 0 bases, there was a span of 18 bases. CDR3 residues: CASSLLGQPDFSGNTIYF. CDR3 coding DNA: TGTGCCAGCAGTTTGCTTGGACAGCCGGACTTCTCTGGAAACACCATATATTTT.

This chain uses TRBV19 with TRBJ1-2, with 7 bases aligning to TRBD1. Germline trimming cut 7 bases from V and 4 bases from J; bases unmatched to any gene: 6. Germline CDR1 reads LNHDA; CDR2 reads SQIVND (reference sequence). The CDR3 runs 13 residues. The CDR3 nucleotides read TGTGCCAGTATGACAGGGAGCTCCTATGGCTACACCTTC. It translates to CASMTGSSYGYTF. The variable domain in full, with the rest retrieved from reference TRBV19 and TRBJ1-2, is DGGITQSPKYLFRKEGQNVTLSCEQNLNHDAMYWYRQDPGQGLRLIYYSQIVNDFQKGDIAEGYSVSREKKESFPLTVTSAQKNPTAFYLCASMTGSSYGYTFGSGTRLTVV.

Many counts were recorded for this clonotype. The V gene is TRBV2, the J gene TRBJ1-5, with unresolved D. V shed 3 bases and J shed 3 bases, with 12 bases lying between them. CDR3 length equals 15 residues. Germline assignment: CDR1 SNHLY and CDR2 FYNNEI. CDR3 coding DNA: TGTGCCAGCAGTGACGACTGGGCAGACAATCAGCCCCAGCATTTT. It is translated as CASSDDWADNQPQHF.

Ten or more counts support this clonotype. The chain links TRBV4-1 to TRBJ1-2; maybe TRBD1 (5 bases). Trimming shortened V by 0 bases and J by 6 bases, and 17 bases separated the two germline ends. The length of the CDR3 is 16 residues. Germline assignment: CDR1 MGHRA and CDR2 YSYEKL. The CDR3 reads CASSQEGARLGDGYTF. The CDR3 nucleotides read TGCGCCAGCAGCCAAGAAGGGGCTCGGTTGGGAGATGGCTACACCTTC.

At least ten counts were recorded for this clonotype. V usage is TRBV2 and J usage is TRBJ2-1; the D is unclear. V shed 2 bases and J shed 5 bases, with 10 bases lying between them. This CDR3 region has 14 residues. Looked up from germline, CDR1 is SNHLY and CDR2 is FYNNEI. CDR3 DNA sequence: TGTGCCAGCAGTGAACACCGGCCAGACAATGAGCAGTTCTTC. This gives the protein CASSEHRPDNEQFF.

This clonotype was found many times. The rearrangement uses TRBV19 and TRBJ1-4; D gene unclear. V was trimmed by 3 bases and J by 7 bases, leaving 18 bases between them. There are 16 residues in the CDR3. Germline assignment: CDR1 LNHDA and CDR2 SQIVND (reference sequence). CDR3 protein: CASSINGEYRGEKLFF. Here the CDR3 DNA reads TGTGCCAGTAGTATTAATGGGGAGTACCGCGGTGAAAAACTGTTTTTT.

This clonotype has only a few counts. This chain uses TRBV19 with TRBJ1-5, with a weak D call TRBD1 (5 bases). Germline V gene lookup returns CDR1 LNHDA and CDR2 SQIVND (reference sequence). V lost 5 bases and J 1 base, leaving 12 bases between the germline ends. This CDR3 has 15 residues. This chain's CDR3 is CASSPSGVSNQPQHF. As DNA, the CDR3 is TGTGCCAGTAGTCCCTCGGGGGTCAGCAATCAGCCCCAGCATTTT.

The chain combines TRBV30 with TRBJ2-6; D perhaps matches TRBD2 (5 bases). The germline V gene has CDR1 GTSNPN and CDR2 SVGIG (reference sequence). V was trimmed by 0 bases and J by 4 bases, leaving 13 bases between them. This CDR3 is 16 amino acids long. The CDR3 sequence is CAWSVGGRPGANVLTF. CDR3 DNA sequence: TGTGCCTGGAGTGTAGGAGGAAGGCCCGGGGCCAACGTCCTGACTTTC.